This T cell receptor (beta chain) was sequenced in a study of blood T cell repertoires in COVID-19. The overall study: Some COVID-19 samples were acute and others convalescent; all came from the United States, Italy and Spain. T cells, B-cell-depleted T cells, or PBMCs supplied cDNA or gDNA.

CDR3 length: 14 amino acids. Per the study methods: Amplification from reference gene primers served as the basis for estimated nucleated cell counts. Profiled with immunoSEQ multiplex PCR; TCRdb holds only in-frame clones, not every one. V, J and clone size derive from that table, while D and trimming were established from the DNA sequence. Of just over 650,000 clones listed, 85% to 90% are singletons. The source material was peripheral blood. The rearrangement links TRBV21-1 to TRBJ2-4; the DNA was not compared with TRBD2, the D call given in the table. TRBV21-1 counts as a pseudogene. This receptor was taken from a woman younger than 35 with acute or convalescent COVID-19. CDR3 in amino acids: CASSKSESGNIQYF. CDR3 bases: TGTGCCAGCAGCAAATCGGAGTCGGGGAACATTCAGTACTTC.